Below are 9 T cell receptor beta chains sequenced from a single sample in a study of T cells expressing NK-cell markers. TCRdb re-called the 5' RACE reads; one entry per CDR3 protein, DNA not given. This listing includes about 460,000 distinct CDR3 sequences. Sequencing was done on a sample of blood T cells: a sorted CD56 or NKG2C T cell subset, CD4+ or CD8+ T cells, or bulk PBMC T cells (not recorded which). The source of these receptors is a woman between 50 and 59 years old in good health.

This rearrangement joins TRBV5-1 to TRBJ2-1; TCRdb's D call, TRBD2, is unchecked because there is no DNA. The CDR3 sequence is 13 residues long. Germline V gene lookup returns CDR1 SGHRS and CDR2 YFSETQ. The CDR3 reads CASSSGATFEQFF.

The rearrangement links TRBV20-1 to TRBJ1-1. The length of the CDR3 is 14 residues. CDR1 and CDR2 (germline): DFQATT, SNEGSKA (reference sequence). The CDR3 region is CSARKRTMNTEAFF.

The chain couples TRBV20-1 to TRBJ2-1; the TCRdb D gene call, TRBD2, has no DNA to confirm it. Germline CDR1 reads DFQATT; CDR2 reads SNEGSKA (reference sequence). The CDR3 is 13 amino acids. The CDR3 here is CSAAGTSGSRLFF.

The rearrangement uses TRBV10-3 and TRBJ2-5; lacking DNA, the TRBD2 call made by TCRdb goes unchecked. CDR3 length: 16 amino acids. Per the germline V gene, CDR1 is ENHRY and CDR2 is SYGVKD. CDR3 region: CAISVKKGPRMETQYF.

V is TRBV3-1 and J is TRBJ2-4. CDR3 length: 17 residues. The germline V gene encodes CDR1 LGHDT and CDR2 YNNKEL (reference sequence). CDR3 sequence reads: CASSPHFKRGAKNIQYF.

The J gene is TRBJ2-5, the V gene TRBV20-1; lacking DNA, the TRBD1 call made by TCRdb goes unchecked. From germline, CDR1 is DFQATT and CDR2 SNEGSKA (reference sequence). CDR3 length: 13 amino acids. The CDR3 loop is CSARGQGAETQYF.

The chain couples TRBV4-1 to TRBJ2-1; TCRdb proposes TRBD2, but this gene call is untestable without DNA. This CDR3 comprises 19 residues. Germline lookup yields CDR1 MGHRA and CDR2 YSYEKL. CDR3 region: CASSQDRGGFASTYNEQFF.

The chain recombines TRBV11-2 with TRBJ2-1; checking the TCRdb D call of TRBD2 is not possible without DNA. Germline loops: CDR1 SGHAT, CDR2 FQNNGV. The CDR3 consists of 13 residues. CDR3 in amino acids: CASSAAGVNEQFF.

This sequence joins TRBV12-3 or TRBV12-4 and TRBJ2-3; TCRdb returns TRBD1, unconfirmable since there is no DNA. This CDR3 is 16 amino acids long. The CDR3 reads CASSLEAARWGDTQYF.